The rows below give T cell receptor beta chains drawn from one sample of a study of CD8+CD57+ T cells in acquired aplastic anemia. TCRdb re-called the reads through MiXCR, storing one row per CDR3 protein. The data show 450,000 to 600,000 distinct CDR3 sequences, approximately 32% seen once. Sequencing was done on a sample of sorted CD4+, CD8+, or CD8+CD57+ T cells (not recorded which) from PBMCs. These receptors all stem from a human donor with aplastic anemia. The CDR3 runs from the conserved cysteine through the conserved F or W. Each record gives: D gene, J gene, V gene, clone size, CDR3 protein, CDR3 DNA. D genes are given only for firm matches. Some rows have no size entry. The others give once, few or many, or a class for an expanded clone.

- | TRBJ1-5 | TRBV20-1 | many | CSARLGEGNNQPQHF | TGCAGTGCTAGGTTGGGGGAGGGTAACAATCAGCCCCAGCATTTT
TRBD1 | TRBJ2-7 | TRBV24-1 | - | CATSADRSTGAWEQYF | TGTGCCACCAGTGCCGACCGGAGTACAGGGGCGTGGGAGCAGTACTTC
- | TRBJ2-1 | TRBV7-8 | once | CASSARGGVEQFF | TGTGCCAGCAGTGCGAGAGGGGGGGTTGAGCAGTTCTTC
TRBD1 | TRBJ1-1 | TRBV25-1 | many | CASSRDRGRTEAFF | TGTGCCAGCAGCAGGGACAGGGGGCGCACTGAAGCTTTCTTT
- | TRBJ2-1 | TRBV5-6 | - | CASSETDPIYNEQFF | TGTGCCAGCAGCGAGACAGACCCAATCTACAATGAGCAGTTCTTC
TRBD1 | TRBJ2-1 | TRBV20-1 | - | CSARGTATKSSYNEQFF | TGCAGTGCTCGAGGGACAGCTACAAAGAGCTCCTACAATGAGCAGTTCTTC
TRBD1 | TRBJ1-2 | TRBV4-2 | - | CASSRGSGGVIYGYTF | TGTGCCAGCAGCCGAGGTTCAGGGGGCGTTATCTATGGCTACACCTTC
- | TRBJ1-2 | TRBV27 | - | CASSYAGDNYGYTF | TGTGCCAGCAGTTACGCAGGGGATAACTATGGCTACACCTTC
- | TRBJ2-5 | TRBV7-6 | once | CASSPTRLGGETQYF | TGTGCCAGCAGCCCGACACGTTTGGGGGGCGAGACCCAGTACTTC
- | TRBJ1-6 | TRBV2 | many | CASSPIPSFSPLHF | TGTGCCAGCAGCCCCATACCCTCTTTTTCACCCCTCCACTTT
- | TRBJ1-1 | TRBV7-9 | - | CASSIVQGMNTEAFF | TGTGCCAGCAGCATAGTACAGGGAATGAACACTGAAGCTTTCTTT
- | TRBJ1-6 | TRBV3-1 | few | CASSQDDYNPPLHF | TGTGCCAGCAGCCAAGACGACTATAATCCACCCCTCCACTTT
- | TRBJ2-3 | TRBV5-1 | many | CASSLSPGTPGDTQYF | TGCGCCAGCAGCCTCTCCCCCGGGACCCCCGGGGATACGCAGTATTTT
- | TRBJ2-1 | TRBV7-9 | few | CASSLGRSPTYNEQFF | TGTGCCAGCAGTCTGGGCCGCTCGCCCACATACAATGAGCAGTTCTTC
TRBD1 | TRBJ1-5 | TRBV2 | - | CASSKGQGQPQHF | TGTGCCAGCAGTAAGGGACAGGGTCAGCCCCAGCATTTT
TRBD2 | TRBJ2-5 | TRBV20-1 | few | CSAESGGPETQYF | TGCAGTGCCGAGAGCGGGGGGCCGGAGACCCAGTACTTC
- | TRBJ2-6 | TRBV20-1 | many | CSATRGPSGANVLTF | TGCAGTGCTACCCGGGGACCTTCTGGGGCCAACGTCCTGACTTTC